The 21 T cell receptor beta chains given below trace back to one sample, sequenced in a study of T cell responses to AZD1222 COVID-19 vaccine. Using immunoSEQ multiplex PCR, the repertoire was profiled, and TCRdb retains in-frame clones only, with some absent. Among roughly 84,000 clones, around nine tenths were seen once, and the ten largest hold around 10%. The sample here was peripheral blood, taken 28 days after the second AZD1222 dose. Receptors were obtained from an adult who received the AZD1222 COVID-19 vaccine.

The J gene is TRBJ1-2, the V gene TRBV3-1 (or the pseudogene TRBV3-2); 7 bases are a match to TRBD1. From germline, CDR1 is LGHDT and CDR2 YNNKEL (reference sequence). V shed 4 bases and J 3 bases; nucleotides not matched to a gene: 5. The CDR3 is 14 residues long. This chain's CDR3 is CASSPRQGHYGYTF. The CDR3 bases are TGTGCCAGCAGCCCTCGACAGGGTCACTATGGCTACACCTTC.

The chain uses TRBV2 and TRBJ2-5; 10 positions agree with TRBD2. There are 15 residues in the CDR3. The germline gives CDR1 SNHLY, CDR2 FYNNEI. V was pared by 5 bases and J by 13 bases, with 16 bases of the junction left unmatched. The CDR3 reads CASSSKLAGLSMMYF. The DNA of the CDR3 is TGTGCCAGCAGTTCTAAACTAGCGGGGCTATCGATGATGTACTTC.

V and J are TRBV27 and TRBJ1-1, with D possibly matching TRBD1 (6 bases). The V end lost 0 bases, the J end lost 1 base, and 6 bases lay between the germline ends. The length of the CDR3 is 14 residues. Germline V gene data show CDR1 as MNHEY and CDR2 as SMNVEV (reference sequence). CDR3 sequence (DNA): TGTGCCAGCAGTTTATCGGGGGCGAACACTGAAGCTTTCTTT. This gives the protein CASSLSGANTEAFF.

The chain recombines TRBV5-1 with TRBJ2-7, with no clear D. The CDR3 is 14 residues long. V shed 0 bases and J shed 1 base, with 8 bases lying between them. Germline V gene data show CDR1 as SGHRS and CDR2 as YFSETQ. DNA for the CDR3: TGCGCCAGCAGCTTGGACAGTCCTTCCTACGAGCAGTACTTC. Protein: CASSLDSPSYEQYF.

The chain links TRBV24-1 to TRBJ2-1; D is perhaps TRBD1 (6 bases). Germline V gives CDR1 KGHDR, CDR2 SFDVKD. There are 11 residues in the CDR3. The V gene lost 4 bases and the J gene lost 13 bases, with 10 bases spanning the gap. CDR3 in DNA: TGTGCCACCAGTGACCCAGGGGCCCAGTTCTTC. Its protein product is CATSDPGAQFF.

V usage is TRBV3-1 (or the pseudogene TRBV3-2) and J usage is TRBJ1-2; no clear D. Germline values: CDR1 LGHDT, CDR2 YNNKEL (reference sequence). The V gene lost 3 bases and the J gene lost 5 bases, with 4 bases spanning the gap. CDR3 length: 11 amino acids. The DNA for the CDR3 is TGTGCCAGCAGCCATGAATATGGCTACACCTTC. Its translation is CASSHEYGYTF.

This clone was found once. This rearrangement joins TRBV9 to TRBJ1-4, with TRBD1 as a possible D gene (6 bases). The CDR3 spans 17 residues. The V gene lost 2 bases and the J gene lost 4 bases, with 18 bases spanning the gap. The germline V gene encodes CDR1 SGDLS and CDR2 YYNGEE. The CDR3 nucleotides are TGTGCCAGCAGCGTGTCCTTTTGGGGGCAAAGTAATGAAAAACTGTTTTTT. Its protein is CASSVSFWGQSNEKLFF.

J is TRBJ1-6 and V is TRBV25-1; TRBD1 agrees at 8 bases. Germline CDR1 reads MGHDK; CDR2 reads SYGVNS. The V segment lost 5 bases and the J segment 7 bases; nucleotides outside the gene matches: 4. CDR3 length: 14 amino acids. Here the CDR3 DNA reads TGTGCCAGCAGTTACAGGGGGGACAATTCACCCCTCCACTTT. It translates to CASSYRGDNSPLHF.

The chain carries TRBV27 and TRBJ2-7; the D is unclear. V was pared by 2 bases and J by 3 bases, with 8 bases between. Germline V gene sequence: CDR1 MNHEY, CDR2 SMNVEV (reference sequence). The CDR3 has 13 amino acids. CDR3 in amino acids: CASSLKAIYEQYF. The CDR3 DNA reads TGTGCCAGCAGTTTAAAGGCTATCTACGAGCAGTACTTC.

The chain has TRBV4-1 and TRBJ1-6, with 8 bases identical to TRBD1. The V gene's germline CDR1 is MGHRA and CDR2 YSYEKL. This CDR3 has 15 amino acids. The ends lost 3 bases at V and 9 bases at J; junction bases unmatched: 7. CDR3 in DNA: TGCGCCAGCAGCCACCCAGGGGGCGCGATTTCACCCCTCCACTTT. Its protein is CASSHPGGAISPLHF.

This chain uses TRBV28 with TRBJ1-2, with D unclear. This CDR3 contains 13 residues. From germline, CDR1 is MDHEN and CDR2 SYDVKM. V was trimmed by 3 bases and J by 4 bases, leaving 9 bases between them. The CDR3 DNA follows: TGTGCCAGCAGTTTGGGCCTTAGCTATGGCTACACCTTC. It yields the protein CASSLGLSYGYTF.

The J gene is TRBJ1-5, the V gene TRBV2; D may be TRBD1 (5 bases). Germline CDR1 is SNHLY and CDR2 is FYNNEI. The germline V and J ends were trimmed by 6 bases and 6 bases, with 15 bases remaining between them. The CDR3 has 14 residues. CDR3 amino acids: CASSSARVTQPQHF. The DNA for the CDR3 is TGTGCCAGCAGCTCCGCCAGGGTAACTCAGCCCCAGCATTTT.

This clone was found once. J is TRBJ1-4 and V is TRBV27; 10 bases are a match to TRBD1. V shed 4 bases, J shed 7 bases, and the junction held 12 bases outside the gene matches. CDR3 size: 17 residues. Germline CDR1 and CDR2: MNHEY and SMNVEV (reference sequence). CDR3 in amino acids: CASSSDRGLARSEKLFF. In DNA form, the CDR3 reads TGTGCCAGCAGTTCGGACAGGGGGTTAGCGAGAAGTGAAAAACTGTTTTTT.

CDR3 in DNA: TGTGCCACTCAAGGGGGGGGCTCCTACAATGAGCAGTTCTTC. Translating it yields CATQGGGSYNEQFF. The rearrangement joins TRBV2 to TRBJ2-1; D might be TRBD2 (7 bases). This CDR3 contains 14 residues. Looked up from germline, CDR1 is SNHLY and CDR2 is FYNNEI. Trimming shortened V by 10 bases and J by 0 bases, and 13 bases separated the two germline ends.

The genes are TRBV7-9 and TRBJ1-1; no definite D call. The CDR3 spans 12 residues. V lost 5 bases and J 4 bases, leaving 8 bases between the germline ends. CDR1 and CDR2 (germline): SEHNR, FQNEAQ (reference sequence). The CDR3 loop reads CASSHVSTEAFF. The CDR3 nucleotides are TGTGCCAGCAGCCACGTGAGCACTGAAGCTTTCTTT.

The rearrangement uses TRBV5-4 and TRBJ2-1; no firm D call. V was pared by 1 base and J by 7 bases, with 12 bases between. Germline V gene lookup returns CDR1 SGHNT and CDR2 YYREEE (reference sequence). The CDR3 runs 14 residues. This chain's CDR3 is CASSLTAEENEQFF. The CDR3 DNA follows: TGTGCCAGCAGCTTGACAGCAGAGGAAAATGAGCAGTTCTTC.

The chain uses TRBV5-1 and TRBJ2-7, with D possibly being TRBD1 (7 bases). The CDR3 length is 16 residues. CDR1 and CDR2 (germline): SGHRS, YFSETQ. V was trimmed by 0 bases and J by 6 bases, leaving 19 bases between them. CDR3: CASSLGVTGRGLEQYF. The CDR3 coding sequence is TGCGCCAGCAGCTTGGGGGTGACAGGGCGGGGTCTCGAGCAGTACTTC.

The J gene is TRBJ2-1, the V gene TRBV19; 8 nucleotides agree with TRBD2. With 6 bases clipped from V and 7 bases from J, the junction kept 8 bases outside the gene matches. Germline loops: CDR1 LNHDA, CDR2 SQIVND (reference sequence). This CDR3 comprises 14 residues. The CDR3 DNA sequence: TGTGCCAGTAGAGGAGCGGGGGCTCGAAATGAGCAGTTCTTC. Its protein is CASRGAGARNEQFF.

This sequence joins TRBV6-5 and TRBJ2-2, with D perhaps TRBD1 (6 bases). The CDR3 spans 15 residues. CDR1 and CDR2 (germline): MNHEY, SVGAGI. V was shortened by 0 bases and J by 4 bases, with 9 bases between the two germline ends. Here the CDR3 reads CASSYSRGSTGELFF. CDR3 DNA sequence: TGTGCCAGCAGTTACTCGAGGGGGAGCACCGGGGAGCTGTTTTTT.

This clone has only one observation. The V call is TRBV9, the J call TRBJ2-3; 7 positions agree with TRBD2. Germline CDR1 SGDLS, CDR2 YYNGEE. V shed 2 bases and J 5 bases; nucleotides not matched to a gene: 2. This CDR3 contains 13 residues. As DNA, the CDR3 is TGTGCCAGCAGCGTGGGGGAGGGAGATACGCAGTATTTT. Translating it yields CASSVGEGDTQYF.

V gene TRBV20-1 combines with J gene TRBJ1-2, with D perhaps matching TRBD1 (5 bases). There are 10 residues in the CDR3. Germline CDR1 DFQATT, CDR2 SNEGSKA (reference sequence). The CDR3 bases are TGCAGGTGGGGGGAAGATGGCTACACCTTC. It translates to CRWGEDGYTF.